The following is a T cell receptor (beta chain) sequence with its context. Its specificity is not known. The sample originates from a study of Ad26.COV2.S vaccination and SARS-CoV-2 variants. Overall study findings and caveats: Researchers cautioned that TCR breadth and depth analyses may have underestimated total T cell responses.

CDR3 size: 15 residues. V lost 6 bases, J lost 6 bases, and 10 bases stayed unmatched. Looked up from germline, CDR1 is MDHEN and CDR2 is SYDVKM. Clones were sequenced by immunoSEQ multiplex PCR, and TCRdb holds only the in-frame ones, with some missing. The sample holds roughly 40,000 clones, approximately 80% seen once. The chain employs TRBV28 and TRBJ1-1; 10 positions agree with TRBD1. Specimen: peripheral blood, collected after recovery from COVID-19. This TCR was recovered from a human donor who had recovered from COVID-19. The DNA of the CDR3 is TGTGCCAGCAGCAAACCGGGACAGGGGTTCCCTGAAGCTTTCTTT. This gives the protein CASSKPGQGFPEAFF.